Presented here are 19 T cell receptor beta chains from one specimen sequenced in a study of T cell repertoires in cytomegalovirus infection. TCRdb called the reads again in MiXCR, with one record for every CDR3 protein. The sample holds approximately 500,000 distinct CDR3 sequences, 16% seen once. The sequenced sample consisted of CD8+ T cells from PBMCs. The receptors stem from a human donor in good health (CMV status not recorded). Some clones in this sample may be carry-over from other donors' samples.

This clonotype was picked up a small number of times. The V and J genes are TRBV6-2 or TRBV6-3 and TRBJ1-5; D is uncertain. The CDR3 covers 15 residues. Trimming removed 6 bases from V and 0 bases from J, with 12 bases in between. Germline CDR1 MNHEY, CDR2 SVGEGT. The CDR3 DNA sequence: TGTGCCAGCAGCTCCACCGACACTAGCAATCAGCCCCAGCATTTT. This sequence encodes CASSSTDTSNQPQHF.

This chain's CDR3 is CASSYSGGTYEQYF. The CDR3, as DNA: TGTGCCAGCAGTTACTCGGGGGGGACCTACGAGCAGTACTTC. V usage is TRBV6-6 and J usage is TRBJ2-7; TRBD2 aligns across 7 bases. From germline, CDR1 is MNHNY and CDR2 SVGAGI (reference sequence). V dropped 0 bases and J dropped 2; count of bases not matched to a gene: 1. The CDR3 loop spans 14 amino acids.

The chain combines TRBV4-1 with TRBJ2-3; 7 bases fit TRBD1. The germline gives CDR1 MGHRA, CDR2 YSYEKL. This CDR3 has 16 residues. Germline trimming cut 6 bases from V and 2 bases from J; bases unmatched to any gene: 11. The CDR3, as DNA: TGCGCCAGCAGTCCGGCCCGGGACAGACTCACAGATACGCAGTATTTT. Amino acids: CASSPARDRLTDTQYF.

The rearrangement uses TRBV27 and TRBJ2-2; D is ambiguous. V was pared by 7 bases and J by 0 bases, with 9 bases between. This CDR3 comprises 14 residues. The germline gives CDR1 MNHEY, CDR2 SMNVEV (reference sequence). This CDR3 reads CASTIGPNTGELFF. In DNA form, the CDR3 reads TGTGCCAGCACAATAGGCCCGAACACCGGGGAGCTGTTTTTT.

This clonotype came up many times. The CDR3 region has the DNA TGTGCCAGCAGGTCGGGACAGCACAATGAGCAGTTCTTC. The encoded protein is CASRSGQHNEQFF. The chain employs TRBV7-9 and TRBJ2-1; 7 nucleotides align to TRBD1. V dropped 6 bases and J dropped 5; count of bases not matched to a gene: 4. Germline V gene lookup returns CDR1 SEHNR and CDR2 FQNEAQ (reference sequence). The CDR3 totals 13 residues.

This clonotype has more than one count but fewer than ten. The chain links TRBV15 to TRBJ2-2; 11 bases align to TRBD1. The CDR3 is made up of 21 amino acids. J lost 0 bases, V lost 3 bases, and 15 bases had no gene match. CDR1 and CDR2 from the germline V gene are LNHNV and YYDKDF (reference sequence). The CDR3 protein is CATSSTWDRGISNANTGELFF. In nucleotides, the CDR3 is TGTGCCACCAGCAGTACATGGGACAGGGGGATAAGCAACGCGAACACCGGGGAGCTGTTTTTT.

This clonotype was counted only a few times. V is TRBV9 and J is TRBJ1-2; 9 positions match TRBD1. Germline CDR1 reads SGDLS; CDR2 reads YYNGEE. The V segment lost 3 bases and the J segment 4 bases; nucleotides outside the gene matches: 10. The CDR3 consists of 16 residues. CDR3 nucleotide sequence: TGTGCCAGCAGCGGATCCGGGACAGGGTTGGTCTATGGCTACACCTTC. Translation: CASSGSGTGLVYGYTF.

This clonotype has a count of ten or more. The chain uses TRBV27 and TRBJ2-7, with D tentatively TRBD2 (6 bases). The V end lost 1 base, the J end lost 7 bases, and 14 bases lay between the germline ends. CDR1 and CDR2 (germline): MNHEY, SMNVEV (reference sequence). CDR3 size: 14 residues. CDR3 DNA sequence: TGTGCCAGCAGTTTATTCGAAACTGCGGGGGAGCAGTACTTC. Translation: CASSLFETAGEQYF.

CDR3 DNA: TGTGCCAGCAGCGGGGGGGGGGTCCAAGAGACCCAGTACTTC. Protein sequence: CASSGGGVQETQYF. The chain couples TRBV9 to TRBJ2-5; TRBD2 agrees at 7 bases. Unmatched junction bases numbered 3, after V lost 3 bases and J lost 1 base. Germline lookup yields CDR1 SGDLS and CDR2 YYNGEE. The CDR3 is 14 amino acids.

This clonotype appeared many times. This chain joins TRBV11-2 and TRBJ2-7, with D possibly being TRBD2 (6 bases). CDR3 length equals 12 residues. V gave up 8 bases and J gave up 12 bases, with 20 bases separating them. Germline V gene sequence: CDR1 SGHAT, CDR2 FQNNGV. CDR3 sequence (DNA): TGTGCCAGCCTCGGAGGAGGGTACAGGCGGTACTTC. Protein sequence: CASLGGGYRRYF.

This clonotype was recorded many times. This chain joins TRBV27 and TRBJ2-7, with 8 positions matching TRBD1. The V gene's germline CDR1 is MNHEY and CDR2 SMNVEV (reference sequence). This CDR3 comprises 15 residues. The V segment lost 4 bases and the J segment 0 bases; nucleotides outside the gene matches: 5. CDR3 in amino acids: CASSWGTGDSYEQYF. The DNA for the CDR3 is TGTGCCAGCAGTTGGGGGACAGGCGACTCCTACGAGCAGTACTTC.

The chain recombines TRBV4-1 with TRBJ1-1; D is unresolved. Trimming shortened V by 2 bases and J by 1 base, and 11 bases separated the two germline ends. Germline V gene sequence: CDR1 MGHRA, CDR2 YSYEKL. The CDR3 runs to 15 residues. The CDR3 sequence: CASSQSSGSNTEAFF. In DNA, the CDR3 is TGCGCCAGCAGCCAAAGCTCGGGGTCGAACACTGAAGCTTTCTTT.

In DNA, the CDR3 is TGTGCCACCAGTGATAAAGAACAGGGCTTCGGATATGGCTACACCTTC. Protein product: CATSDKEQGFGYGYTF. The V and J genes are TRBV24-1 and TRBJ1-2, with D tentatively TRBD1 (6 bases). The V and J ends lost 3 bases and 5 bases respectively, with 18 bases between them. Germline loops: CDR1 KGHDR, CDR2 SFDVKD. The CDR3 spans 16 residues.

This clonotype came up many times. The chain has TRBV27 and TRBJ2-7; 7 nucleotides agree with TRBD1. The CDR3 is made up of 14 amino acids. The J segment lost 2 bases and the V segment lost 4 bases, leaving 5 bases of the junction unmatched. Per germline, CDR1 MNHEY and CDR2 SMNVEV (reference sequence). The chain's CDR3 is CASSSGTVTYEQYF. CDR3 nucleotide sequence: TGTGCCAGCAGTTCCGGGACAGTGACCTACGAGCAGTACTTC.

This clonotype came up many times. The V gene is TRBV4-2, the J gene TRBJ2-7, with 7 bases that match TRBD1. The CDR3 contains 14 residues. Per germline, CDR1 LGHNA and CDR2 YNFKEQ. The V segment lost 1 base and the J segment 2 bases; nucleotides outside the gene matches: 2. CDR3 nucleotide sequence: TGTGCCAGCAGCCAAGGGACAGGACCCTACGAGCAGTACTTC. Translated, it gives CASSQGTGPYEQYF.

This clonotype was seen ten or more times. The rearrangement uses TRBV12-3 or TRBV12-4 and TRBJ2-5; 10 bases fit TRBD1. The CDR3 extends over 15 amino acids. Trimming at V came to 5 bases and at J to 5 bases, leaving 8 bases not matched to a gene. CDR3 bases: TGTGCCAGCAGTAGAAGGGGACAGGGGCACGAGACCCAGTACTTC. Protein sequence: CASSRRGQGHETQYF.

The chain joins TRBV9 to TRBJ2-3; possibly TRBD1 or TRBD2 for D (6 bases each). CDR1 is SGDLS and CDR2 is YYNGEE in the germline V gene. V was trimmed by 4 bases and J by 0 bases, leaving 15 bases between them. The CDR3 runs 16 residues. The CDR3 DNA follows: TGTGCCAGCAGCCTAGGGGGGAGACAGAGCACAGATACGCAGTATTTT. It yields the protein CASSLGGRQSTDTQYF. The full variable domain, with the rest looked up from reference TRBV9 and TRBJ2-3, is DSGVTQTPKHLITATGQRVTLRCSPRSGDLSVYWYQQSLDQGLQFLIQYYNGEERAKGNILERFSAQQFPDLHSELNLSSLELGDSALYFCASSLGGRQSTDTQYFGPGTRLTVL.

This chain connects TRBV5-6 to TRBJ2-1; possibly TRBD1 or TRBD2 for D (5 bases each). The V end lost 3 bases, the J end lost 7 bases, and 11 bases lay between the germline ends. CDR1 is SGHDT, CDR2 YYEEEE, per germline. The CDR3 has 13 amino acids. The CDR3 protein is CASSYTWGNEQFF. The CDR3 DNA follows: TGTGCCAGCAGCTACACCTGGGGGAATGAGCAGTTCTTC.

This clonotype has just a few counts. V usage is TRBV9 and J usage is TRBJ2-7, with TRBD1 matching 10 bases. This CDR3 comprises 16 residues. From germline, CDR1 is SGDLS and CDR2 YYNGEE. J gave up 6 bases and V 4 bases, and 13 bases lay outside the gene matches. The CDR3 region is CASSTRDRGTEGEQYF. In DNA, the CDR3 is TGTGCCAGCAGCACGAGGGACAGGGGAACGGAGGGCGAGCAGTACTTC.